This TCR beta chain was sequenced for a study of CD8+ T cells in alopecia areata. Study as a whole: Affected scalp percentage gauged treated patients' severity.

General study results and limits: Both scalp clonality and the expanded CD8+ clones among the top 100 showed a significant decrease with tofacitinib.

As for treatment: oral pan-JAK inhibitor, 5-10 mg twice daily. After isolation, RNA underwent reverse transcription to generate cDNA as the sequencing template. Assay: immunoSEQ multiplex PCR; the TCRdb copy retains only in-frame clones and omits some. The data contain some 180,000 clones, 40% to 65% of them singletons. Note on this clone: The antigen is unknown.

This TCR was sampled from a human donor with alopecia areata. Source: CD8+ T cells sorted from blood, taken at week 24, from a patient treated with tofacitinib.

The CDR3 reads CATSRTRQGSVGYTF. CDR3 DNA sequence: TGTGCCACCAGCAGAACGAGACAGGGAAGCGTTGGCTACACCTTC. The V call is TRBV15, the J call TRBJ1-2; 7 bases are shared with TRBD1. The CDR3 has 15 residues. The ends lost 2 bases at V and 7 bases at J; junction bases unmatched: 10. CDR1 is LNHNV and CDR2 is YYDKDF in the germline V gene (reference sequence).